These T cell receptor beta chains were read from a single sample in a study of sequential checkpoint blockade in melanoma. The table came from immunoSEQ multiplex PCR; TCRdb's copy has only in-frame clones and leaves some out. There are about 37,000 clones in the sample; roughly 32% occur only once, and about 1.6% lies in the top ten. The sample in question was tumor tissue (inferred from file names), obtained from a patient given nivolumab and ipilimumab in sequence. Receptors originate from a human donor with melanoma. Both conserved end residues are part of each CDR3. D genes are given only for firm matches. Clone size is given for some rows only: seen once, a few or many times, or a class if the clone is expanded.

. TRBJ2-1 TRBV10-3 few CAISEVIGMGFF TGTGCCATCAGTGAAGTGATAGGAATGGGGTTCTTC
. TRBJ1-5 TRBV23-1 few CASSQSRSAGLPNQPQHF TGCGCCAGCAGTCAATCACGCTCGGCAGGGTTACCCAATCAGCCCCAGCATTTT
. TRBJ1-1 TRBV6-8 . CASSYSSPPNTEAFF TGTGCCAGCAGTTACTCCTCCCCCCCGAACACTGAAGCTTTCTTT
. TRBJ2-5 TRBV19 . CASSAQGRETQYF TGTGCCAGTAGTGCGCAGGGGAGGGAGACCCAGTACTTC
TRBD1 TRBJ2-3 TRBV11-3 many CASSLDIPGGRTDTQYF TGTGCCAGCAGCTTAGATATACCAGGGGGACGCACAGATACGCAGTATTTT
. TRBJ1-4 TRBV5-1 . CASSLGDSREKLFF TGCGCCAGCAGCTTGGGGGATTCGCGTGAAAAACTGTTTTTT
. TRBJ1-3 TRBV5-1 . CASSPLPGGSGNTIYF TGCGCCAGCAGCCCACTACCTGGAGGCTCTGGAAACACCATATATTTT
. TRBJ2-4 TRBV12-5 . CASGLVPWGRAKNIQYF TGTGCTAGTGGTTTGGTACCATGGGGGCGGGCCAAAAACATTCAGTACTTC
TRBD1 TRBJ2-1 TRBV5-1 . CASSLAPGGLGNEQFF TGCGCCAGCAGCTTGGCCCCAGGGGGCCTGGGGAATGAGCAGTTCTTC
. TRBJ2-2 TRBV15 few CATSRSRSNTGELFF TGTGCCACCAGCAGATCGCGATCGAACACCGGGGAGCTGTTTTTT
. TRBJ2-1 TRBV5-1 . CASSNPGVALDEQFF TGCGCCAGCAGCAATCCGGGGGTCGCCTTGGATGAGCAGTTCTTC
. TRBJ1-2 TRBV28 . CASSSPISSYTF TGTGCCAGCAGTTCTCCAATTTCTTCCTACACCTTC
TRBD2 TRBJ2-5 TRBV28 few CASSFLGRARETQYF TGTGCCAGCAGTTTCCTCGGGAGGGCCAGGGAGACCCAGTACTTC
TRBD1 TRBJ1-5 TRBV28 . CASSATGRREPQHF TGTGCCAGCAGTGCGACAGGGCGCCGGGAGCCCCAGCATTTT
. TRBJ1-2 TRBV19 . CASSYLRHYTF TGTGCCAGTAGTTATCTTCGTCACTACACCTTC
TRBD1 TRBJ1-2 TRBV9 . CASSYGTGSGYTF TGTGCCAGCAGCTACGGGACAGGGTCCGGCTACACCTTC
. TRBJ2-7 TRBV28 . CASSLRTMLTYEQYF TGTGCCAGCAGTCTTAGGACTATGCTCACCTACGAGCAGTACTTC
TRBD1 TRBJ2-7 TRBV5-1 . CASSRGQGVYEQYF TGCGCCAGCAGCCGTGGTCAGGGGGTGTACGAGCAGTACTTC
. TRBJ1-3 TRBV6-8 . CASSYGGWDTIYF TGTGCCAGCAGTTACGGGGGATGGGACACCATATATTTT
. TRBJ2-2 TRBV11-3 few CASSTPTEGPPKTGELFF TGTGCCAGCAGCACCCCCACGGAAGGACCCCCGAAAACCGGGGAGCTGTTTTTT